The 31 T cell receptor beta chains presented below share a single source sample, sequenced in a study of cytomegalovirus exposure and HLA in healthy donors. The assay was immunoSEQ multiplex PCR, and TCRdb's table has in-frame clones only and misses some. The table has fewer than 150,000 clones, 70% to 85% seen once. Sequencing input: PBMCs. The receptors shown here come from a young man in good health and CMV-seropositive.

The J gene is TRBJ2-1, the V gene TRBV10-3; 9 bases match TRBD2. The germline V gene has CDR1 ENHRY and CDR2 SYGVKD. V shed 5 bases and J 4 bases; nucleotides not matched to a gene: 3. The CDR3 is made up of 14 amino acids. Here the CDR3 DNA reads TGTGCCATCAGTATTACTAGCGGGTACAATGAGCAGTTCTTC. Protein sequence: CAISITSGYNEQFF.

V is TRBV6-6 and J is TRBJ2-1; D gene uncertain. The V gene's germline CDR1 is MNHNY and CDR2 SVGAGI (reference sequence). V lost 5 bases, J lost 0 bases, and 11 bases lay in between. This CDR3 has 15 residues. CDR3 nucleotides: TGTGCCAGCAGTCTCACCCTGAGCTCCTACAATGAGCAGTTCTTC. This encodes CASSLTLSSYNEQFF.

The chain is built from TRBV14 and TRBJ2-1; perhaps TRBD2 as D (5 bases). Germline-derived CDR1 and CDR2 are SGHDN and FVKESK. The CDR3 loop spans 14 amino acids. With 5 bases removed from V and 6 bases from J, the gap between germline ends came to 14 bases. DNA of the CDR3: TGTGCCAGCAGCTTCGGACTCGGCTTCAATGAGCAGTTCTTC. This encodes CASSFGLGFNEQFF.

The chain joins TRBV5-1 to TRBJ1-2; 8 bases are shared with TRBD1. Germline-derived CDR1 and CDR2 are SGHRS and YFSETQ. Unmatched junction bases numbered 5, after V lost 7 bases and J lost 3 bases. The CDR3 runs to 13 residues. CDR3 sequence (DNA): TGCGCCAGCGGATTGACAGGGGACTATGGCTACACCTTC. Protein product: CASGLTGDYGYTF. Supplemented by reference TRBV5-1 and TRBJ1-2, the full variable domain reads KAGVTQTPRYLIKTRGQQVTLSCSPISGHRSVSWYQQTPGQGLQFLFEYFSETQRNKGNFPGRFSGRQFSNSRSEMNVSTLELGDSALYLCASGLTGDYGYTFGSGTRLTVV.

CDR3 residues: CASSRGQNEQFF. CDR3 bases: TGCGCCAGCAGTCGGGGTCAAAATGAGCAGTTCTTC. This sequence joins TRBV10-1 and TRBJ2-1; perhaps TRBD2 as D (5 bases). The germline V gene has CDR1 WNHNN and CDR2 SYGVQD (reference sequence). CDR3 size: 12 residues. The V and J ends lost 5 bases and 7 bases respectively, with 9 bases between them.

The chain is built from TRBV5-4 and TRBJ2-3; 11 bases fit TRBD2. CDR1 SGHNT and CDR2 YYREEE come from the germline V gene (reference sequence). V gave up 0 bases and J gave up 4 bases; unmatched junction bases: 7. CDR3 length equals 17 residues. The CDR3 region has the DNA TGTGCCAGCAGCTTGGGGGGTAGCGGGGGGGCCGCAGATACGCAGTATTTT. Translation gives CASSLGGSGGAADTQYF.

CDR3 in amino acids: CASSRDGGSHNEQFF. The DNA for the CDR3 is TGCGCCAGCAGCCGCGATGGGGGGTCCCACAATGAGCAGTTCTTC. This sequence joins TRBV5-1 and TRBJ2-1, with D tentatively TRBD2 (6 bases). The V gene's germline CDR1 is SGHRS and CDR2 YFSETQ. V lost 4 bases and J 5 bases, leaving 16 bases between the germline ends. This CDR3 has 15 amino acids.

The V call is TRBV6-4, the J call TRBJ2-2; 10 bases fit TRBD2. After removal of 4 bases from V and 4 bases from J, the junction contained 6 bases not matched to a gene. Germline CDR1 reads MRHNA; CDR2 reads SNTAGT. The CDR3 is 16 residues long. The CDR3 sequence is CASSVSSGRGTGELFF. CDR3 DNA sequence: TGTGCCAGCAGTGTTTCTAGCGGGAGAGGCACCGGGGAGCTGTTTTTT.

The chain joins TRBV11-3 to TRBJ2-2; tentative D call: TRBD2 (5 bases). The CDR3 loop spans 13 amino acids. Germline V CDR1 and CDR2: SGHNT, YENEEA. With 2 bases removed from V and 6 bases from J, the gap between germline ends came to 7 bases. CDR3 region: CASSLTRAGELFF. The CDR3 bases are TGTGCCAGCAGCTTAACGAGGGCCGGGGAGCTGTTTTTT.

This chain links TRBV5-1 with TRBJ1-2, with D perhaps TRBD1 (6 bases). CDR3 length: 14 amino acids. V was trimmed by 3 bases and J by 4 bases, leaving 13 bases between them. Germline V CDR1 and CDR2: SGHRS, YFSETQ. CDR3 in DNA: TGCGCCAGCAGCTACAAGGACAGTGCCTATGGCTACACCTTC. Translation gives CASSYKDSAYGYTF.

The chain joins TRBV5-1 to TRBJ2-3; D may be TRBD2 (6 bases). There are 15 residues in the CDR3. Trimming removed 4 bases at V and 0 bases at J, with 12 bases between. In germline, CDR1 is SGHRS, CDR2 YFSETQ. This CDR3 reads CASSRTGTSTDTQYF. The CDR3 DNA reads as TGCGCCAGCAGCCGGACCGGGACTAGCACAGATACGCAGTATTTT.

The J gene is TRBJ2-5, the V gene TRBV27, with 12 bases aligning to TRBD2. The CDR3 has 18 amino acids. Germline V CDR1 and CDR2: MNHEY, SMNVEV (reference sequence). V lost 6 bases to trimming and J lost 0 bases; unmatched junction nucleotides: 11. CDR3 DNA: TGTGCCAGCAGGTCTCTAGCGGGGGGGACCAGGTACCAAGAGACCCAGTACTTC. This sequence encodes CASRSLAGGTRYQETQYF.

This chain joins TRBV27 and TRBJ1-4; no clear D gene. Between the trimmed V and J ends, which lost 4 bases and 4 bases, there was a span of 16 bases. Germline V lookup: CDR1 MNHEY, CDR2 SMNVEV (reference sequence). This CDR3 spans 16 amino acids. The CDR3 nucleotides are TGTGCCAGCAGTTCAGGCCCCCCCACATATAATGAAAAACTGTTTTTT. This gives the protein CASSSGPPTYNEKLFF.

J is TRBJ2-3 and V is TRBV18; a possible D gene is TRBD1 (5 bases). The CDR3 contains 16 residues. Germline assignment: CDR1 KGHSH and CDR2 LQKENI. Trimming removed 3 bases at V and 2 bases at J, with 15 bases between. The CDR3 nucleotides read TGTGCCAGCTCACCGCCCGTGACAGTGGTCACAGATACGCAGTATTTT. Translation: CASSPPVTVVTDTQYF.

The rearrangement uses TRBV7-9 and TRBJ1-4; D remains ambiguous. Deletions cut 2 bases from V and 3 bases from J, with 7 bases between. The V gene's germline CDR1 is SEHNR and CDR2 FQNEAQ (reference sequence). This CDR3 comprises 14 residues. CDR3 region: CASSLTQSNEKLFF. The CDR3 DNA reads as TGTGCCAGCAGCTTAACGCAGTCTAATGAAAAACTGTTTTTT. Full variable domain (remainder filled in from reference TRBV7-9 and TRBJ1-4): DTGVSQNPRHKITKRGQNVTFRCDPISEHNRLYWYRQTLGQGPEFLTYFQNEAQLEKSRLLSDRFSAERPKGSFSTLEIQRTEQGDSAMYLCASSLTQSNEKLFFGSGTQLSVL.

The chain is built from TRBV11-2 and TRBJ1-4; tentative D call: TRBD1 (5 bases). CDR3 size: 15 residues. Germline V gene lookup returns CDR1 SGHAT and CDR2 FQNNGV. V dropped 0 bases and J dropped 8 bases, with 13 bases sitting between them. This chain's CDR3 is CASSLDPRAREKLFF. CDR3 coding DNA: TGTGCCAGCAGCTTAGATCCCAGGGCGAGGGAAAAACTGTTTTTT. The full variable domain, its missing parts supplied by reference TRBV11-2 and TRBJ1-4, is EAGVAQSPRYKIIEKRQSVAFWCNPISGHATLYWYQQILGQGPKLLIQFQNNGVVDDSQLPKDRFSAERLKGVDSTLKIQPAKLEDSAVYLCASSLDPRAREKLFFGSGTQLSVL.

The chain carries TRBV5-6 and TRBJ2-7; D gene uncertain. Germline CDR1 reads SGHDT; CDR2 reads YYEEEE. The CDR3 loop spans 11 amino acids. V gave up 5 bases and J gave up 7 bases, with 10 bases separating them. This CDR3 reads CASRSSGEQYF. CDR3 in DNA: TGTGCCAGCAGGTCCTCCGGGGAGCAGTACTTC.

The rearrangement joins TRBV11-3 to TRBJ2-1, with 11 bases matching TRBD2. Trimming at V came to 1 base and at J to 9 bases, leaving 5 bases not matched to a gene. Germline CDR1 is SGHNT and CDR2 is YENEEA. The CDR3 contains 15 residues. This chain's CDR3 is CASSLALAGGSEQFF. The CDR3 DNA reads TGTGCCAGCAGCTTAGCCCTAGCGGGAGGAAGTGAGCAGTTCTTC.

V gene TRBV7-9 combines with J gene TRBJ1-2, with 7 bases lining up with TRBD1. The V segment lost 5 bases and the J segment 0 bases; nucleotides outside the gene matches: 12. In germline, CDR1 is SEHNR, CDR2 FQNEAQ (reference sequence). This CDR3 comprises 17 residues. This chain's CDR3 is CASSVRDRRQANYGYTF. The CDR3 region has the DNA TGTGCCAGCAGCGTTCGGGACAGACGGCAGGCTAACTATGGCTACACCTTC.

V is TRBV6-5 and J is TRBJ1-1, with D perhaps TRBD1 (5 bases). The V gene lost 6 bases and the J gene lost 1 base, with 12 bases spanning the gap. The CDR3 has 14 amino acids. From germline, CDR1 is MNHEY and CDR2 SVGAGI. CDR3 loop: CASRTGDSNTEAFF. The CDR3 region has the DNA TGTGCCAGCAGGACGGGGGATTCGAACACTGAAGCTTTCTTT.

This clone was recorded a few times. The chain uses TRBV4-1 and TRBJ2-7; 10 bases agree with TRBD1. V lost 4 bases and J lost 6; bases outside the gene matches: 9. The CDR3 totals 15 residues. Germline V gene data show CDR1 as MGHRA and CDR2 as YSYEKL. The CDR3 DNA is TGCGCCAGCAGCCCGGAGGGGGACAGGGGCCTCGAGCAGTACTTC. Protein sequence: CASSPEGDRGLEQYF.

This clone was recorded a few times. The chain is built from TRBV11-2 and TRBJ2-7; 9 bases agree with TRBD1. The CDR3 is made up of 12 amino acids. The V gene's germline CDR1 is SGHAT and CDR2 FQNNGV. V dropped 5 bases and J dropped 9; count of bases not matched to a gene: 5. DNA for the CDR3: TGTGCCAGCAGCCTCGGGACAGGGAGGCAGTACTTC. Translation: CASSLGTGRQYF.

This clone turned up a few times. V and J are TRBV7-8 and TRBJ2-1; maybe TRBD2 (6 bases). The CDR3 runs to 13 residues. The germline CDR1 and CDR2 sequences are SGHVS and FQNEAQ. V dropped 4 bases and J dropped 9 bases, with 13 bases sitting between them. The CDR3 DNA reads TGTGCCAGCAGCTCGACAGTGGGGGGTGAGCAGTTCTTC. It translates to CASSSTVGGEQFF.

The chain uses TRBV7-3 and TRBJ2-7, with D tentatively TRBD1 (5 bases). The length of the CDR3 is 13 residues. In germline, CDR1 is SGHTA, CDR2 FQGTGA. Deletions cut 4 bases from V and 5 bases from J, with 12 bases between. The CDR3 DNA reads TGTGCCAGCAGCTACCTAAGGGGTCACGAGCAGTACTTC. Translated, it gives CASSYLRGHEQYF.

The CDR3 loop is CASRPGQKNEKLFF. The CDR3 region has the DNA TGTGCCAGCAGACCAGGACAGAAAAATGAAAAACTGTTTTTT. The genes are TRBV6-5 and TRBJ1-4, with D possibly TRBD1 on 6 matching bases. Trimming removed 6 bases from V and 5 bases from J, with 13 bases in between. CDR1 is MNHEY, CDR2 SVGAGI, per germline. The CDR3 consists of 14 residues.

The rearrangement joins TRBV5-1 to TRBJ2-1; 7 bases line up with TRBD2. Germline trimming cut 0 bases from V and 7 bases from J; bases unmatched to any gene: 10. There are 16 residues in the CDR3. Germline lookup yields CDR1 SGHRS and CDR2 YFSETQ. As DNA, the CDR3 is TGCGCCAGCAGCTTGGCTCCGGGAGGAATATCAAATGAGCAGTTCTTC. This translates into CASSLAPGGISNEQFF.

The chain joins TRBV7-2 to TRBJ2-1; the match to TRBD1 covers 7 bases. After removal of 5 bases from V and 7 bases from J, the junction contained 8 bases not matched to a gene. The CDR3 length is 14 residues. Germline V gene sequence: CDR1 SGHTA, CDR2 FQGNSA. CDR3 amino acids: CASSPQPTGNEQFF. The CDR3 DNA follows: TGTGCCAGCAGCCCTCAACCGACAGGGAATGAGCAGTTCTTC.

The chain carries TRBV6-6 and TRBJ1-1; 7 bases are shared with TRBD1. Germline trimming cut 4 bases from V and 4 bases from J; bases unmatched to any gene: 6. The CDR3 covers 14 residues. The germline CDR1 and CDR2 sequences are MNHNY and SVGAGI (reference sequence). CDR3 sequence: CASSFQQGLTEAFF. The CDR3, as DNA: TGTGCCAGCAGTTTTCAACAGGGGCTCACTGAAGCTTTCTTT.

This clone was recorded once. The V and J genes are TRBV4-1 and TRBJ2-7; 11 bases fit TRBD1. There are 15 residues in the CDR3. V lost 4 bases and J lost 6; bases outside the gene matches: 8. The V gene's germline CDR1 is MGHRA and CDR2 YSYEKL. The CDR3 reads CASSLNGQGASEQYF. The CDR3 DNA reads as TGCGCCAGCAGCCTCAACGGACAGGGGGCCAGCGAGCAGTACTTC.

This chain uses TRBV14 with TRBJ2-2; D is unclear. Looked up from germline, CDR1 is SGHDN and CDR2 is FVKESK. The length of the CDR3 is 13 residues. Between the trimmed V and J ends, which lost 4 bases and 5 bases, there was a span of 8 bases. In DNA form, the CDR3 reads TGTGCCAGCAGCCCTTTCAGGACCGGGGAGCTGTTTTTT. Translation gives CASSPFRTGELFF.

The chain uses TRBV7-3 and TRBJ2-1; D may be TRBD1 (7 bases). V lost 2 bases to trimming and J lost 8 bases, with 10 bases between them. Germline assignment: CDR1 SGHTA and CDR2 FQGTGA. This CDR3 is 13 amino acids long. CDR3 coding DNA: TGTGCCAGCAGCTTAGGAGGGGGCGATGAGCAGTTCTTC. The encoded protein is CASSLGGGDEQFF.